This is a list of T cell receptor beta chains from one sample in a study of blood T cell repertoires in COVID-19. Sequencing was performed with immunoSEQ multiplex PCR; in TCRdb, only in-frame clones are kept and a portion is missing. The repertoire has about 58,000 clones, over 75% of them found once; the top ten carry 30% to 40%. Input material: peripheral blood. These receptors all stem from a man aged 60-69 years with COVID-19, enrolled during active disease. Each CDR3 is given with its conserved first and last residue. A D gene is named only where the DNA matches it firmly. Expanded clones get a size class; other rows say once, few or many, or leave the size out.

>TRBV5-1|TRBJ1-2|NA|NA
CASSLGQAWEGYTF
TGCGCCAGCAGCTTGGGGCAGGCCTGGGAGGGCTACACCTTC
>TRBV19|TRBJ2-1|TRBD2|NA
CASSPPSGGGYNEQFF
TGTGCCAGTAGTCCCCCTAGCGGGGGGGGGTACAATGAGCAGTTCTTC
>TRBV19|TRBJ2-1|TRBD2|NA
CASSIDQAAGRNEQFF
TGTGCCAGTAGTATAGATCAGGCAGCGGGACGCAATGAGCAGTTCTTC
>TRBV27|TRBJ2-3|TRBD2|NA
CASSSLAERLTDTQYF
TGTGCCAGCAGTTCTCTAGCGGAGAGACTCACAGATACGCAGTATTTT
>TRBV12-3/TRBV12-4|TRBJ2-1|TRBD1|NA
CASRDRVGNEQFF
TGTGCCAGCAGGGACAGGGTCGGCAATGAGCAGTTCTTC
>TRBV18|TRBJ2-2|NA|NA
CASTRRVPLGETGELFF
TGTGCCAGCACGCGCCGGGTGCCCCTAGGAGAAACCGGGGAGCTGTTTTTT
>TRBV14|TRBJ2-1|NA|NA
CASSQVGAIDRNEQFF
TGTGCCAGCAGCCAAGTTGGGGCTATCGATCGCAATGAGCAGTTCTTC
>TRBV14|TRBJ2-4|NA|NA
CASGPLDRQNIQYF
TGTGCCAGCGGGCCTTTGGACAGACAAAACATTCAGTACTTC
>TRBV2|TRBJ2-1|NA|few
CASTADSPTYNEQFF
TGTGCCAGCACCGCTGACAGCCCGACCTACAATGAGCAGTTCTTC
>TRBV7-6|TRBJ1-1|NA|NA
CASSRARGVTEAFF
TGTGCCAGCAGCCGGGCCCGGGGGGTCACTGAAGCTTTCTTT
>TRBV6-5|TRBJ2-5|NA|few
CASSYSLAEQETQYF
TGTGCCAGCAGTTACTCGCTAGCTGAACAAGAGACCCAGTACTTC
>TRBV12-2|TRBJ1-2|NA|NA
CASRPHLARIANYGYTF
TGTGCAAGTCGCCCCCACTTGGCGAGGATAGCTAACTATGGCTACACCTTC
>TRBV5-6|TRBJ2-7|TRBD1|NA
CASSLVRGRDEQYF
TGTGCCAGCAGCTTGGTCAGGGGGCGTGACGAGCAGTACTTC
>TRBV4-2|TRBJ2-7|TRBD1|NA
CASSQEGQGAGEQYF
TGTGCCAGCAGCCAAGAAGGACAGGGGGCCGGGGAGCAGTACTTC
>TRBV6-4|TRBJ2-3|TRBD2|NA
CASNSGQDTQYF
TGTGCCAGCAATAGCGGGCAGGATACGCAGTATTTT
>TRBV19|TRBJ1-5|NA|once
CASSVGGAAGQPQHF
TGTGCCAGTAGTGTGGGGGGGGCTGCAGGTCAGCCCCAGCATTTT